The 22 T cell receptor beta chains below all came from one sample that was sequenced in a study of cytomegalovirus exposure and HLA in healthy donors. PCR primers comprised 60 Vbeta and 13 Jbeta primers. Libraries were prepared by immunoSEQ multiplex PCR; TCRdb keeps only in-frame clonotypes and omits some of them. The sample includes 150,000 to 200,000 clones, roughly 80% of them seen just once. Sequences were obtained from PBMCs. The origin of the receptors is a man aged 30-40 years in good health and CMV-seropositive.

The V gene is TRBV4-1, the J gene TRBJ2-5; 7 nucleotides align to TRBD2. Germline V CDR1 and CDR2: MGHRA, YSYEKL. V lost 1 base to trimming and J lost 3 bases; unmatched junction nucleotides: 8. The CDR3 length is 16 residues. CDR3 nucleotides: TGCGCCAGCAGCCAAGGCTCGCGGGAGCTGGAAGAGACCCAGTACTTC. Its translation is CASSQGSRELEETQYF.

The chain is built from TRBV4-1 and TRBJ2-1, with 9 bases aligning to TRBD1. J gave up 4 bases and V 3 bases, and 10 bases lay outside the gene matches. Looked up from germline, CDR1 is MGHRA and CDR2 is YSYEKL. There are 17 residues in the CDR3. Written as DNA, the CDR3 is TGCGCCAGCAGCCATCCTCCGGGACAGGGAAGATACAATGAGCAGTTCTTC. Translation: CASSHPPGQGRYNEQFF.

The sample holds a few counts of this clone. J is TRBJ1-4 and V is TRBV29-1, with D possibly TRBD1 on 6 matching bases. Trimming removed 2 bases from V and 8 bases from J, with 12 bases in between. This CDR3 has 13 residues. Germline values: CDR1 SQVTM, CDR2 ANQGSEA. The CDR3 nucleotides read TGCAGCGTTGAAACCCCAGGGGAGGAAAAACTGTTTTTT. Encoded protein: CSVETPGEEKLFF.

V is TRBV13 and J is TRBJ2-7; TRBD1 aligns across 8 bases. The CDR3 runs to 15 residues. Germline CDR1 and CDR2: PRHDT and FYEKMQ (reference sequence). Trimming took 0 bases from V and 3 from J; bases not matched to a gene: 4. DNA of the CDR3: TGTGCCAGCAGCTTAGGGATTACAGGGGGCTACGAGCAGTACTTC. This codes for CASSLGITGGYEQYF.

This chain uses TRBV7-2 with TRBJ2-2; 8 bases map to TRBD2. This CDR3 has 16 residues. CDR1 SGHTA and CDR2 FQGNSA come from the germline V gene. The ends lost 2 bases at V and 3 bases at J; junction bases unmatched: 5. The CDR3 spells CASSLYGRAYTGELFF. CDR3 DNA: TGTGCCAGCAGCTTATACGGGAGGGCCTACACCGGGGAGCTGTTTTTT. Full variable domain (missing parts from reference TRBV7-2 and TRBJ2-2): GAGVSQSPSNKVTEKGKDVELRCDPISGHTALYWYRQSLGQGLEFLIYFQGNSAPDKSGLPSDRFSAERTGGSVSTLTIQRTQQEDSAVYLCASSLYGRAYTGELFFGEGSRLTVL.

The chain combines TRBV11-2 with TRBJ2-7, with D unclear. Trimming removed 5 bases from V and 0 bases from J, with 11 bases in between. The V gene's germline CDR1 is SGHAT and CDR2 FQNNGV. This CDR3 is 14 amino acids long. CDR3 region: CASSPGGSSYEQYF. DNA for the CDR3: TGTGCCAGCAGCCCCGGCGGTAGCTCCTACGAGCAGTACTTC.

The chain employs TRBV6-4 and TRBJ1-6; D is uncertain. V was clipped by 6 bases and J by 7 bases, with 16 bases between them. The CDR3 length is 15 residues. Germline lookup yields CDR1 MRHNA and CDR2 SNTAGT. The CDR3 bases are TGTGCCAGCAGAGAAGGGAGAAGTGGGAATTCACCCCTCCACTTT. As protein: CASREGRSGNSPLHF.

The chain recombines TRBV4-2 with TRBJ1-5; D remains unclear. This CDR3 is 15 amino acids long. The germline gives CDR1 LGHNA, CDR2 YNFKEQ. V lost 0 bases, J lost 3 bases, and 9 bases lay in between. CDR3 protein: CASSQDRGVNQPQHF. The CDR3 bases are TGTGCCAGCAGCCAAGATCGCGGAGTCAATCAGCCCCAGCATTTT.

The V gene is TRBV18, the J gene TRBJ1-5, with a tentative D call TRBD1 (5 bases). Looked up from germline, CDR1 is KGHSH and CDR2 is LQKENI. Deletions cut 4 bases from V and 7 bases from J, with 14 bases between. The CDR3 runs to 14 residues. The CDR3 here is CASSLGTAGQPQHF. CDR3 DNA sequence: TGTGCCAGCTCACTCGGGACGGCGGGGCAGCCCCAGCATTTT.

The genes are TRBV7-2 and TRBJ2-7; perhaps TRBD1 as D (5 bases). This CDR3 has 13 residues. Per germline, CDR1 SGHTA and CDR2 FQGNSA. V was trimmed by 1 base and J by 3 bases, leaving 7 bases between them. As DNA, the CDR3 is TGTGCCAGCAGCTTAGACAGGCTCTACGAGCAGTACTTC. Its protein product is CASSLDRLYEQYF.

This rearrangement joins TRBV13 to TRBJ2-3; 7 positions agree with TRBD2. Trimming took 1 base from V and 0 from J; bases not matched to a gene: 10. The germline CDR1 and CDR2 sequences are PRHDT and FYEKMQ (reference sequence). The CDR3 runs to 18 residues. DNA for the CDR3: TGTGCCAGCAGCTTAGCCGGGTGGCGGGAGTTTAGCACAGATACGCAGTATTTT. Its protein product is CASSLAGWREFSTDTQYF.

CDR3 bases: TGTGCCAGCAGCTACCGGACAGTGAGAAAGAACACCGGGGAGCTGTTTTTT. It encodes CASSYRTVRKNTGELFF. The chain couples TRBV7-9 to TRBJ2-2, with a possible D match to TRBD1 (6 bases). Germline CDR1 is SEHNR and CDR2 is FQNEAQ (reference sequence). Trimming cost V 4 bases and J 1 base, with 16 bases left between them. This CDR3 contains 17 residues. Based on the CDR3 plus reference TRBV7-9 and TRBJ2-2, the full variable domain is DTGVSQNPRHKITKRGQNVTFRCDPISEHNRLYWYRQTLGQGPEFLTYFQNEAQLEKSRLLSDRFSAERPKGSFSTLEIQRTEQGDSAMYLCASSYRTVRKNTGELFFGEGSRLTVL.

This clone came up a few times. J is TRBJ2-7 and V is TRBV10-3; 10 nucleotides line up with TRBD2. Germline values: CDR1 ENHRY, CDR2 SYGVKD. V was pared by 8 bases and J by 1 base, with 5 bases of the junction left unmatched. The CDR3 runs 14 residues. The CDR3 loop reads CAIGSGGASYEQYF. CDR3 bases: TGTGCCATCGGGAGCGGGGGGGCTTCCTACGAGCAGTACTTC.

This clone occurred once. The chain combines TRBV18 with TRBJ1-1, with a possible D match to TRBD1 (6 bases). The CDR3 extends over 14 amino acids. Germline CDR1 is KGHSH and CDR2 is LQKENI. The ends were cut back, 3 bases at V and 2 bases at J, with 10 bases in the middle. CDR3 in DNA: TGTGCCAGCTCACCGGGACAAGAAAACACTGAAGCTTTCTTT. Translation: CASSPGQENTEAFF.

This chain joins TRBV9 and TRBJ2-1; TRBD2 agrees at 11 bases. V shed 0 bases and J 4 bases; nucleotides not matched to a gene: 3. CDR1 and CDR2 from the germline V gene are SGDLS and YYNGEE. This CDR3 is 16 amino acids long. The CDR3 protein is CASSVASGRTYNEQFF. CDR3 bases: TGTGCCAGCAGCGTAGCTAGCGGGAGGACATACAATGAGCAGTTCTTC. Variable domain in full (rest from reference TRBV9 and TRBJ2-1): DSGVTQTPKHLITATGQRVTLRCSPRSGDLSVYWYQQSLDQGLQFLIQYYNGEERAKGNILERFSAQQFPDLHSELNLSSLELGDSALYFCASSVASGRTYNEQFFGPGTRLTVL.

V usage is TRBV11-2 and J usage is TRBJ2-7; TRBD2 matches at 8 bases. The CDR3 runs to 15 residues. Germline V gene data show CDR1 as SGHAT and CDR2 as FQNNGV. V lost 3 bases and J lost 5; bases outside the gene matches: 9. The CDR3 DNA reads TGTGCCAGCAGCTTGGACGGGAGGGAAGCCCACGAGCAGTACTTC. This gives the protein CASSLDGREAHEQYF.

The rearrangement uses TRBV9 and TRBJ2-1; 7 bases map to TRBD1. CDR3 length: 16 residues. V shed 0 bases, J shed 1 base, and the junction held 4 bases outside the gene matches. Germline V gene data show CDR1 as SGDLS and CDR2 as YYNGEE. DNA of the CDR3: TGTGCCAGCAGCGTAGGAGGGGGACAGTCCTACAATGAGCAGTTCTTC. It translates to CASSVGGGQSYNEQFF.

The chain couples TRBV15 to TRBJ2-1; 8 nucleotides match TRBD2. The CDR3 is 15 amino acids. V shed 0 bases and J 6 bases; nucleotides not matched to a gene: 4. Germline V CDR1 and CDR2: LNHNV, YYDKDF (reference sequence). This chain's CDR3 is CATSRELAVTNEQFF. The CDR3 DNA is TGTGCCACCAGCAGAGAACTAGCGGTTACCAATGAGCAGTTCTTC.

The chain couples TRBV5-5 to TRBJ1-1; unclear D gene. The CDR3 has 13 residues. CDR1 is SGHKS, CDR2 YYEKEE, per germline (reference sequence). V was shortened by 1 base and J by 4 bases, with 8 bases between the two germline ends. The CDR3 DNA sequence: TGTGCCAGCAGCTTGCCAGGAGGCACTGAAGCTTTCTTT. Translating it yields CASSLPGGTEAFF.

The rearrangement joins TRBV7-3 to TRBJ2-1; TRBD2 matches 7 bases. The CDR3 is 16 amino acids. The V gene end was trimmed by 5 bases and the J gene end by 1 base; junction bases not matched to a gene: 8. Germline CDR1 reads SGHTA; CDR2 reads FQGTGA. The CDR3 spells CASSPQRDWSYNEQFF. The DNA for the CDR3 is TGTGCCAGCAGCCCGCAGCGGGACTGGTCCTACAATGAGCAGTTCTTC. The full variable domain, completed using reference TRBV7-3 and TRBJ2-1, is GAGVSQTPSNKVTEKGKYVELRCDPISGHTALYWYRQSLGQGPEFLIYFQGTGAADDSGLPNDRFFAVRPEGSVSTLKIQRTERGDSAVYLCASSPQRDWSYNEQFFGPGTRLTVL.

The rearrangement links TRBV6-5 to TRBJ2-2; D not resolved. Trimming removed 7 bases at V and 4 bases at J, with 13 bases between. CDR3 length: 14 residues. Germline CDR1 MNHEY, CDR2 SVGAGI. The DNA for the CDR3 is TGTGCCAGCACTCGGGTCTACCCCACCGGGGAGCTGTTTTTT. This sequence encodes CASTRVYPTGELFF.

A few counts support this clone. This rearrangement joins TRBV4-2 to TRBJ2-5; possible D gene TRBD2, 5 bases. Germline lookup yields CDR1 LGHNA and CDR2 YNFKEQ. V was clipped by 0 bases and J by 14 bases, with 10 bases between them. The CDR3 has 11 residues. The CDR3 nucleotides are TGTGCCAGCAGCCAAGATGCTAGCCTTTACTTC. Encoded protein: CASSQDASLYF.